Below, 22 T cell receptor beta chains from the same sample are listed, as sequenced in a study of T cells in Graves' hyperthyroidism and ophthalmopathy (dated by TCRdb to between 2018 and 2021). Library preparation employed multiplex PCR. TCRdb shows the sequencer as Illumina HiSeq 2000. The TCR beta CDR3 regions were amplified from the RNA transcripts. For the first round of RT-PCR on the TCR CDR3, the HTBI primer set was used together with the Qiagen OneStep RT-PCR kit. TCRdb's own reprocessing of the public reads used fastp at Q25 and MiXCR and kept productive beta chains. Entries are consolidated by CDR3 protein sequence, retaining the most common genes and DNA. The table for this sample lists approximately 610,000 distinct CDR3 sequences; roughly 15% of them were counted only once. About 3.9% of the sample is taken by the ten largest. The source material was blood. These receptors were collected from a woman aged 40 to 50 with Graves' ophthalmopathy.

This clonotype was observed at least ten times. J is TRBJ1-1 and V is TRBV24-1; 11 positions agree with TRBD1. After removal of 9 bases from V and 4 bases from J, the junction contained 6 bases not matched to a gene. The CDR3 spans 14 residues. Germline V gene sequence: CDR1 KGHDR, CDR2 SFDVKD. CDR3 nucleotide sequence: TGTGCCACCGGCTACGGGACAGGGGGCACTGAAGCTTTCTTT. Amino acid sequence: CATGYGTGGTEAFF.

The chain couples TRBV6-2 or TRBV6-3 to TRBJ2-7, with D perhaps matching TRBD1 (6 bases). V was pared by 6 bases and J by 5 bases, with 20 bases between. Germline V gene data show CDR1 as MNHEY and CDR2 as SVGEGT. There are 15 residues in the CDR3. CDR3 nucleotides: TGTGCCAGCAGATACCACCGGGACACGACTAACGAGCAGTACTTC. Amino acid sequence: CASRYHRDTTNEQYF.

Ten or more counts support this clonotype. This rearrangement joins TRBV12-3 or TRBV12-4 to TRBJ2-7; no reliable D call. The CDR3 spans 13 residues. Trimming shortened V by 6 bases and J by 4 bases, and 13 bases separated the two germline ends. CDR3 protein: CASSYGPVYEQYF. The CDR3 DNA follows: TGTGCCAGCAGCTACGGACCTGTATACGAGCAGTACTTC.

The rearrangement joins TRBV12-3 or TRBV12-4 to TRBJ2-2; D is uncertain. The CDR3 is 14 amino acids. V lost 3 bases and J lost 7, with 12 bases in between. The DNA for the CDR3 is TGTGCCAGCAGTTTCATTCAGGAAGGCGGGGAGCTGTTTTTT. Protein product: CASSFIQEGGELFF.

This clonotype was observed at least ten times. The rearrangement uses TRBV19 and TRBJ2-7; D may be TRBD1 or TRBD2 (5 bases each). This CDR3 is 14 amino acids long. Trimming left V 5 bases short and J 10 bases short, with 21 bases between. The germline gives CDR1 LNHDA, CDR2 SQIVND (reference sequence). DNA for the CDR3: TGTGCCAGTAGTGTCTCCGGGACCGAGGAAATACAGTACTTC. Amino acids: CASSVSGTEEIQYF.

Many counts were recorded for this clonotype. The rearrangement links TRBV25-1 to TRBJ1-1, with TRBD1 identical over 7 bases. V shed 5 bases, J shed 5 bases, and the junction held 11 bases outside the gene matches. Germline CDR1 MGHDK, CDR2 SYGVNS. This CDR3 has 15 amino acids. Here the CDR3 DNA reads TGTGCCAGCAGTCCAACGACAGGGATGAGGACTGAAGCTTTCTTT. Encoded protein: CASSPTTGMRTEAFF.

This chain connects TRBV6-2 or TRBV6-3 to TRBJ2-7; 11 bases line up with TRBD1. Per germline, CDR1 MNHEY and CDR2 SVGEGT. This CDR3 region has 14 residues. V lost 5 bases, J lost 9 bases, and 9 bases stayed unmatched. The CDR3 protein is CASSGKDRGRVQYF. The CDR3 DNA reads TGTGCCAGCAGTGGAAAGGACAGGGGGCGCGTGCAGTACTTC.

The chain recombines TRBV28 with TRBJ1-2; 8 positions agree with TRBD1. The CDR3 spans 16 residues. J was trimmed by 1 base and V by 5 bases; bases with no gene match: 9. Germline V gene data show CDR1 as MDHEN and CDR2 as SYDVKM. CDR3 protein: CASSPYPDRGNYGYTF. The CDR3 region has the DNA TGTGCCAGCAGTCCATACCCTGACAGGGGTAACTATGGCTACACCTTC.

This clonotype was detected ten times or more. The J gene is TRBJ2-4, the V gene TRBV28; 9 nucleotides agree with TRBD1. This CDR3 comprises 15 residues. With V trimmed by 6 bases and J by 8 bases, 11 bases remained unmatched. Per germline, CDR1 MDHEN and CDR2 SYDVKM. CDR3: CASSPTGTGFDIQYF. The CDR3 region has the DNA TGTGCCAGCAGCCCCACCGGGACAGGGTTTGACATTCAGTACTTC.

This clonotype was recorded at least ten times. The J gene is TRBJ2-7, the V gene TRBV2; possible D gene TRBD1, 6 bases. The ends were cut back, 4 bases at V and 7 bases at J, with 8 bases in the middle. The CDR3 is made up of 11 amino acids. Germline values: CDR1 SNHLY, CDR2 FYNNEI. The CDR3 loop reads CASSVQGEQYF. CDR3 in DNA: TGTGCCAGCAGTGTACAGGGAGAGCAGTACTTC.

This chain joins TRBV11-1 and TRBJ2-7; 11 bases align to TRBD2. V shed 10 bases, J shed 6 bases, and the junction held 8 bases outside the gene matches. The CDR3 is made up of 13 amino acids. Per germline, CDR1 SGHAT and CDR2 FQDESV (reference sequence). The CDR3 DNA sequence: TGTGCCACCTCGCGGCTAGCGGGAGGCGAGCAGTACTTC. Its translation: CATSRLAGGEQYF.

This clonotype was recorded many times. The V and J genes are TRBV2 and TRBJ1-1, with D possibly TRBD1 on 6 matching bases. Trimming took off 2 bases at V and 9 bases at J, with 10 bases between the two ends. In germline, CDR1 is SNHLY, CDR2 FYNNEI. The CDR3 is made up of 12 amino acids. This CDR3 reads CASSEQGPKAFF. CDR3 DNA sequence: TGTGCCAGCAGTGAACAGGGGCCAAAAGCTTTCTTT.

The chain couples TRBV2 to TRBJ1-5, with 9 positions matching TRBD1. There are 18 residues in the CDR3. The ends lost 6 bases at V and 0 bases at J; junction bases unmatched: 12. Germline CDR1 and CDR2: SNHLY and FYNNEI. The CDR3 DNA follows: TGTGCCAGCAGAGAAACCGGGACAGGGCTCGTTAGCAATCAGCCCCAGCATTTT. It specifies CASRETGTGLVSNQPQHF.

This rearrangement joins TRBV2 to TRBJ2-7; 8 positions agree with TRBD2. CDR3 length: 14 residues. Trimming took 10 bases from V and 2 from J; bases not matched to a gene: 10. Germline V CDR1 and CDR2: SNHLY, FYNNEI. CDR3 sequence (DNA): TGTGCCACATCCCTGTTAGCGGGACCCTACGAGCAGTACTTC. Protein: CATSLLAGPYEQYF.

This clonotype was recorded many times. The chain has TRBV5-1 and TRBJ1-2; D gene ambiguous. Germline V gene data show CDR1 as SGHRS and CDR2 as YFSETQ. The CDR3 is 14 residues long. Trimming shortened V by 0 bases and J by 6 bases, and 12 bases separated the two germline ends. CDR3 loop: CASSLDIGRNGYTF. The CDR3 DNA sequence: TGCGCCAGCAGCTTGGATATAGGGAGGAATGGCTACACCTTC.

In this sample, this clonotype turned up many times. The chain combines TRBV7-2 with TRBJ1-2; 7 positions agree with TRBD1. After removal of 6 bases from V and 3 bases from J, the junction contained 4 bases not matched to a gene. This CDR3 has 13 amino acids. Per the germline V gene, CDR1 is SGHTA and CDR2 is FQGNSA. The CDR3 reads CASSDRAYYGYTF. The CDR3 region has the DNA TGTGCCAGCAGTGACAGGGCTTACTATGGCTACACCTTC.

This clonotype occurred a few times. Just one base apart from a much larger clone, this may be a read error. The DNA is left out, because the CDR3 cannot be placed on it with certainty; the CDR3 is given as TCRdb lists it. This chain connects TRBV4-1 to TRBJ2-7; TRBD2 is taken as the D call from the table, unchecked against the DNA. The CDR3 contains 16 residues when both ends are counted. CDR1 is MGHRA, CDR2 YSYEKL, per germline. Here the CDR3 reads CASSPHWGGGSYEQHF.

This clonotype was seen repeatedly, ten times or more. CDR3 region: CATSTGTKNGYTF. The CDR3, as DNA: TGTGCCACCAGCACCGGGACAAAGAATGGCTACACCTTC. The V gene is TRBV15, the J gene TRBJ1-2; tentatively, D is TRBD1 (6 bases). In germline, CDR1 is LNHNV, CDR2 YYDKDF (reference sequence). Deletions cut 4 bases from V and 6 bases from J, with 12 bases between. The CDR3 is 13 residues long.

J is TRBJ2-2 and V is TRBV29-1; 9 nucleotides match TRBD1. This CDR3 is 15 amino acids long. From germline, CDR1 is SQVTM and CDR2 ANQGSEA. V was pared by 4 bases and J by 0 bases, with 3 bases of the junction left unmatched. In DNA, the CDR3 is TGCAGCGTTGTGGACAGGGGTCCGAACACCGGGGAGCTGTTTTTT. Amino acids: CSVVDRGPNTGELFF.

This clonotype came up many times. The genes are TRBV29-1 and TRBJ1-1; no reliable D call. This CDR3 has 10 residues. V lost 4 bases and J lost 1, with 1 base in between. CDR1 is SQVTM and CDR2 is ANQGSEA in the germline V gene. The CDR3 here is CSVGNTEAFF. CDR3 coding DNA: TGCAGCGTTGGGAACACTGAAGCTTTCTTT.

The table lists this clonotype with many counts. This chain joins TRBV7-2 and TRBJ2-2, with TRBD2 matching 12 bases. Germline CDR1 is SGHTA and CDR2 is FQGNSA. The CDR3 is made up of 16 amino acids. V lost 0 bases, J lost 4 bases, and 0 bases stayed unmatched. Written as DNA, the CDR3 is TGTGCCAGCAGCTTAGCGACTAGCGGGAGCACCGGGGAGCTGTTTTTT. Its translation is CASSLATSGSTGELFF.

This clonotype has at least ten counts. The chain is built from TRBV14 and TRBJ2-2; no reliable D call. CDR1 is SGHDN, CDR2 FVKESK, per germline. The CDR3 is made up of 13 amino acids. The V gene lost 1 base and the J gene lost 5 bases, with 5 bases spanning the gap. CDR3 amino acids: CASSQVRTGELFF. The DNA for the CDR3 is TGTGCCAGCAGCCAAGTTCGGACCGGGGAGCTGTTTTTT.